The next 4 T cell receptor beta chains were all read from a single sample in a study of cytomegalovirus exposure and HLA in healthy donors. Assay: immunoSEQ multiplex PCR; the TCRdb copy retains only in-frame clones and omits some. Of some 190,000 clones in the sample, about 83% were seen once. What was sequenced was PBMCs. The receptors come from a woman aged 18-29 years in good health and CMV-seronegative.

V is TRBV7-9 and J is TRBJ1-1, with 9 bases matching TRBD1. The CDR3 consists of 16 residues. Trimming took 4 bases from V and 2 from J; bases not matched to a gene: 8. Per germline, CDR1 SEHNR and CDR2 FQNEAQ (reference sequence). The CDR3 protein is CASSSPWTGDNTEAFF. CDR3 bases: TGTGCCAGCAGCTCCCCTTGGACAGGGGATAACACTGAAGCTTTCTTT.

The V gene is TRBV4-2, the J gene TRBJ2-7; 8 bases are shared with TRBD2. The ends lost 0 bases at V and 0 bases at J; junction bases unmatched: 1. The germline V gene encodes CDR1 LGHNA and CDR2 YNFKEQ. This CDR3 has 15 amino acids. CDR3 region: CASSQDRGGSYEQYF. The CDR3 region has the DNA TGTGCCAGCAGCCAAGACCGGGGGGGCTCCTACGAGCAGTACTTC.

This chain links TRBV19 with TRBJ1-1; D uncertain. V lost 7 bases and J lost 1, with 10 bases in between. The CDR3 is made up of 13 amino acids. Germline lookup yields CDR1 LNHDA and CDR2 SQIVND (reference sequence). The CDR3 is CASKTFKNTEAFF. The CDR3 region has the DNA TGTGCCAGTAAGACATTCAAGAACACTGAAGCTTTCTTT. The variable domain in full, with the rest retrieved from reference TRBV19 and TRBJ1-1, is DGGITQSPKYLFRKEGQNVTLSCEQNLNHDAMYWYRQDPGQGLRLIYYSQIVNDFQKGDIAEGYSVSREKKESFPLTVTSAQKNPTAFYLCASKTFKNTEAFFGQGTRLTVV.

The chain links TRBV13 to TRBJ1-1; D is unclear. The CDR3 consists of 13 residues. In germline, CDR1 is PRHDT, CDR2 FYEKMQ (reference sequence). Deletions cut 5 bases from V and 5 bases from J, with 12 bases between. The DNA of the CDR3 is TGTGCCAGCAGCAGACTAGGGTTGACTGAAGCTTTCTTT. It translates to CASSRLGLTEAFF.